This T cell receptor (beta chain) was captured in a study of OX40 agonist ivuxolimab in advanced cancers. The assay was immunoSEQ multiplex PCR, and TCRdb's table has in-frame clones only and misses some. The data show around 84,000 clones, around 92% seen once. Study findings and constraints: Fewer expanded clones were found on average in CD4+ than in CD8+ T cells.

Unmatched junction bases numbered 5, after V lost 0 bases and J lost 4 bases. The CDR3 extends over 15 amino acids. The germline V gene encodes CDR1 ENHRY and CDR2 SYGVKD. To note about this clone: Its specificity is unknown.

The chain uses TRBV10-3 and TRBJ1-2; 7 nucleotides match TRBD1. The receptor was derived from an adult with an advanced solid tumor such as melanoma, head and neck, liver or kidney cancer. The specimen comprised CD4+ or CD8+ T cells sorted from blood, sampled in a trial of the OX40 agonist ivuxolimab. The CDR3 spells CAISESQDRTYGYTF. DNA for the CDR3: TGTGCCATCAGTGAGTCACAGGACAGGACCTATGGCTACACCTTC.